Listed here are 9 T cell receptor beta chains from one sample, sequenced in a study of neoadjuvant anti-PD-1 for oral cavity cancer. Sequencing was performed with immunoSEQ multiplex PCR; in TCRdb, only in-frame clones are kept and a portion is missing. The sample consists of approximately 13,000 clones, about three fifths of them appearing once. Sequencing was performed on PBMCs, taken before nivolumab (anti-PD-1) treatment. The receptor set was obtained from a person aged 35-80 years with oral cavity squamous cell carcinoma.

The rearrangement links TRBV27 to TRBJ1-1; a weak D match, TRBD1 (6 bases). The CDR3 extends over 15 amino acids. The V gene's germline CDR1 is MNHEY and CDR2 SMNVEV (reference sequence). V lost 4 bases and J 1 base, leaving 13 bases between the germline ends. The CDR3 spells CASSSRQVRNTEAFF. CDR3 nucleotide sequence: TGTGCCAGCAGTTCCAGACAGGTTAGGAACACTGAAGCTTTCTTT.

This CDR3 is CSVEADTQYF. CDR3 DNA sequence: TGCAGCGTTGAAGCAGATACGCAGTATTTT. The chain employs TRBV29-1 and TRBJ2-3; D gene ambiguous. Trimming stripped 1 base from V and 4 bases from J, with 0 bases between. Per germline, CDR1 SQVTM and CDR2 ANQGSEA. This CDR3 comprises 10 residues.

The rearrangement links TRBV7-2 to TRBJ1-1; weak D call: TRBD1 (6 bases). The germline V and J ends were trimmed by 2 bases and 4 bases, with 11 bases remaining between them. The CDR3 is 14 residues long. Looked up from germline, CDR1 is SGHTA and CDR2 is FQGNSA. The CDR3 sequence is CASSLSTGATEAFF. The CDR3 nucleotides are TGTGCCAGCAGCTTAAGTACGGGGGCCACTGAAGCTTTCTTT.

This clone was seen more than once but under ten times. V usage is TRBV27 and J usage is TRBJ2-7, with TRBD1 as a possible D gene (6 bases). The V end was cut by 5 bases, the J end by 3 bases, with 11 bases between. This CDR3 spans 13 amino acids. CDR1 is MNHEY, CDR2 SMNVEV, per germline (reference sequence). The CDR3 protein is CASSPRGNYEQYF. The CDR3 nucleotides are TGTGCCAGCAGTCCAAGGGGGAACTACGAGCAGTACTTC.

The gene calls are TRBV19 and TRBJ1-1, with D possibly being TRBD1 (5 bases). The CDR3 loop spans 11 amino acids. Germline-derived CDR1 and CDR2 are LNHDA and SQIVND (reference sequence). V dropped 9 bases and J dropped 7 bases, with 12 bases sitting between them. CDR3: CASTGYDEAFF. In DNA form, the CDR3 reads TGTGCCAGCACAGGTTACGATGAAGCTTTCTTT. Looking up the rest from reference TRBV19 and TRBJ1-1 gives the full variable domain: DGGITQSPKYLFRKEGQNVTLSCEQNLNHDAMYWYRQDPGQGLRLIYYSQIVNDFQKGDIAEGYSVSREKKESFPLTVTSAQKNPTAFYLCASTGYDEAFFGQGTRLTVV.

This sequence joins TRBV7-9 and TRBJ2-2; TRBD2 aligns across 9 bases. The CDR3 is 16 amino acids. Trimming took 1 base from V and 4 from J; bases not matched to a gene: 4. The germline CDR1 and CDR2 sequences are SEHNR and FQNEAQ (reference sequence). As DNA, the CDR3 is TGTGCCAGCAGCTTAGGAGCGGGGGGCACCACCGGGGAGCTGTTTTTT. Translation: CASSLGAGGTTGELFF.

In DNA, the CDR3 is TGTGCCACCAGCAAGGCAGTGGCGAACACTGAAGCTTTCTTT. It encodes CATSKAVANTEAFF. The chain carries TRBV15 and TRBJ1-1; D call uncertain. Germline CDR1 LNHNV, CDR2 YYDKDF (reference sequence). The CDR3 runs 14 residues. Trimming cost V 4 bases and J 1 base, with 10 bases left between them. Complete variable domain (other parts from reference TRBV15 and TRBJ1-1): DAMVIQNPRYQVTQFGKPVTLSCSQTLNHNVMYWYQQKSSQAPKLLFHYYDKDFNNEADTPDNFQSRRPNTSFCFLDIRSPGLGDTAMYLCATSKAVANTEAFFGQGTRLTVV.

J is TRBJ2-1 and V is TRBV20-1; D might be TRBD1 (6 bases). This CDR3 region has 11 residues. V lost 3 bases and J lost 9, with 9 bases in between. CDR1 and CDR2 (germline): DFQATT, SNEGSKA (reference sequence). CDR3 sequence (DNA): TGCAGTGCTAGGGGGACATTTGAGCAGTTCTTC. Its translation is CSARGTFEQFF.

This chain uses TRBV25-1 with TRBJ2-5; TRBD1 or TRBD2 may be the D gene (5 bases each). Per germline, CDR1 MGHDK and CDR2 SYGVNS. V was shortened by 2 bases and J by 5 bases, with 18 bases between the two germline ends. There are 16 residues in the CDR3. The chain's CDR3 is CASSEMRGYSTETQYF. The DNA for the CDR3 is TGTGCCAGCAGTGAAATGAGGGGATATAGCACGGAGACCCAGTACTTC. Combining the CDR3 with reference TRBV25-1 and TRBJ2-5 gives the whole variable domain EADIYQTPRYLVIGTGKKITLECSQTMGHDKMYWYQQDPGMELHLIHYSYGVNSTEKGDLSSESTVSRIRTEHFPLTLESARPSHTSQYLCASSEMRGYSTETQYFGPGTRLLVL.